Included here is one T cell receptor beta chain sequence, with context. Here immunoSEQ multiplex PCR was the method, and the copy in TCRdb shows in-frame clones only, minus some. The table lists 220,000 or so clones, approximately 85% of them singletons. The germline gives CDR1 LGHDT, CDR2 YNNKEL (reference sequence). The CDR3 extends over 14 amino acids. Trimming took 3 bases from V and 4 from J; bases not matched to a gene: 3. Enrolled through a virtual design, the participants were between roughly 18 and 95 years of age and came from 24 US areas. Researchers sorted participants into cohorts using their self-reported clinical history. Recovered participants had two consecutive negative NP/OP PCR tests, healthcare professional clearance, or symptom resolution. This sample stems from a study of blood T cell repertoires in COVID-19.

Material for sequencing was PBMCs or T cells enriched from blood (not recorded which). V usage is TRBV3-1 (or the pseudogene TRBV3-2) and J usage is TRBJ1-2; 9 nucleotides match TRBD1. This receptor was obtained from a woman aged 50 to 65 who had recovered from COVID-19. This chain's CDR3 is CASSHRTGAYGYTF. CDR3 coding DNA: TGTGCCAGCAGCCATCGGACAGGGGCCTATGGCTACACCTTC.